This T cell receptor (beta chain) was identified in a study of T cells in Graves' hyperthyroidism and ophthalmopathy. Study overall: Staff took peripheral blood when the initial diagnosis was made, before any treatment began. Findings and limits, study-wide: Ophthalmopathy and stable hyperthyroidism were told apart by a 13 V-J model.

Amplified TCR beta CDR3 regions came from RNA transcripts. The study used the HTBI primer set for a first-round RT-PCR of the TCR CDR3. TCRdb used MiXCR to reprocess the multiplex PCR reads, holding one entry per CDR3 protein. The sample lists about 380,000 distinct CDR3 sequences; around a sixth were seen once. Based on clinical symptoms, serum thyroxine and TRAb, thyroid ultrasound and orbital computed tomography, diagnoses were reached. Fresh 10 ml peripheral blood yielded PBMCs. Germline V gene lookup returns CDR1 SNHLY and CDR2 FYNNEI. Trimming removed 6 bases from V and 5 bases from J, with 20 bases in between. The CDR3 consists of 16 residues. Of note for this clonotype: Antigen: not known.

The J gene is TRBJ1-5, the V gene TRBV2; tentative D call: TRBD1 (6 bases). The sample taken for sequencing was blood. This TCR was recovered from a man between 18 and 29 years old with Graves' ophthalmopathy. For the CDR3, the DNA is TGTGCCAGCAGCTTAGCGGGGGGCTGGACTGATCAGCCCCAGCATTTT. The encoded protein is CASSLAGGWTDQPQHF.